This is a list of T cell receptor beta chains from one sample in a study of neurological immune-mediated disorders. From the 5' RACE reads, TCRdb called clonotypes with MiXCR, one entry per CDR3 protein. Here the sample spans approximately 50,000 distinct CDR3 sequences, about 3.5% being singletons. Sample: PBMCs. These receptors all come from a man in his forties with multiple sclerosis. The CDR3 runs from the conserved cysteine through the conserved F or W. A D gene is named only where the DNA matches it firmly. Expanded clones get a size class; other rows say once, few or many, or leave the size out.

clone size: many
J gene: TRBJ2-7
V gene: TRBV3-1
D gene: -
CDR3 DNA: TGTGCCAGCAGCCAATCGGGGACCATATTCGAGCAGTACTTC
CDR3 protein: CASSQSGTIFEQYF

clone size: many
J gene: TRBJ1-4
V gene: TRBV20-1
D gene: -
CDR3 DNA: TGCAGTGCGCACCTAAATGAAAAACTGTTTTTT
CDR3 protein: CSAHLNEKLFF

clone size: many
J gene: TRBJ1-2
V gene: TRBV2
D gene: -
CDR3 DNA: TGTGCCAGCAGTTTAACAGGAGGGGCAGCAGCTAACTATGGCTACACCTTC
CDR3 protein: CASSLTGGAAANYGYTF

clone size: many
J gene: TRBJ1-5
V gene: TRBV18
D gene: TRBD1
CDR3 DNA: TGTGCCAGCTCATACGGACAGGGGGCTTATCAGCCCCAGCATTTT
CDR3 protein: CASSYGQGAYQPQHF

clone size: few
J gene: TRBJ2-7
V gene: TRBV5-5
D gene: -
CDR3 DNA: TGTGCCAGCAGCTTGGGTCCACTGACCTACGAGCAGTACTTC
CDR3 protein: CASSLGPLTYEQYF

clone size: many
J gene: TRBJ2-5
V gene: TRBV12-3/TRBV12-4
D gene: -
CDR3 DNA: TGTGCCAGCAGCCCCTTCGGAGAGACCCAGTACTTC
CDR3 protein: CASSPFGETQYF

clone size: -
J gene: TRBJ1-1
V gene: TRBV6-5
D gene: -
CDR3 DNA: TGTGCCAGCAGTTCTTCCCGGGGCAGGGGAACGACTGAAGCTTTCTTT
CDR3 protein: CASSSSRGRGTTEAFF

clone size: many
J gene: TRBJ1-5
V gene: TRBV12-3/TRBV12-4
D gene: -
CDR3 DNA: TGTGCCAGCAGCGTGTCCGGGGGCCACGATAGCAATCAGCCCCAGCATTTT
CDR3 protein: CASSVSGGHDSNQPQHF

clone size: many
J gene: TRBJ1-1
V gene: TRBV7-9
D gene: -
CDR3 DNA: TGTGCCAGCAGCTACATAGGGGGCACTGAAGCTTTCTTT
CDR3 protein: CASSYIGGTEAFF

clone size: many
J gene: TRBJ2-1
V gene: TRBV5-1
D gene: -
CDR3 DNA: TGCGCCAGCAGCTTGGTGGACAACTACAATGAGCAGTTCTTC
CDR3 protein: CASSLVDNYNEQFF

clone size: many
J gene: TRBJ1-5
V gene: TRBV5-5
D gene: -
CDR3 DNA: TGTGCCAGCAGCTCAACACTAAAACAGGGAGGGGGCAATCAGCCCCAGCATTTT
CDR3 protein: CASSSTLKQGGGNQPQHF

clone size: many
J gene: TRBJ1-2
V gene: TRBV20-1
D gene: TRBD1
CDR3 DNA: TGCAGTGCTAGAGACTTGACAGGGATCTATGGCTACACCTTC
CDR3 protein: CSARDLTGIYGYTF

clone size: many
J gene: TRBJ2-7
V gene: TRBV7-2
D gene: -
CDR3 DNA: TGTGCCAGCAGCTTAGCAGGGGGGGGCCCGGAGCAGTACTTC
CDR3 protein: CASSLAGGGPEQYF

clone size: many
J gene: TRBJ2-1
V gene: TRBV20-1
D gene: TRBD2
CDR3 DNA: TGCAGTGCTCCCCTAGCGGGGTCTATCGCCGCGGAGCAGTTCTTC
CDR3 protein: CSAPLAGSIAAEQFF

clone size: many
J gene: TRBJ2-7
V gene: TRBV5-6
D gene: -
CDR3 DNA: TGTGCCAGCAGCTTGGAACGGGGGCATATCTACGAGCAGTACTTC
CDR3 protein: CASSLERGHIYEQYF

clone size: many
J gene: TRBJ1-1
V gene: TRBV9
D gene: -
CDR3 DNA: TGTGCCAGCAGCGGGCACCAGAACACTGAAGCTTTCTTT
CDR3 protein: CASSGHQNTEAFF

clone size: many
J gene: TRBJ1-1
V gene: TRBV5-1
D gene: -
CDR3 DNA: TGCGCCAGCAGTGGGCAGGGATGGAACACTGAAGCTTTCTTT
CDR3 protein: CASSGQGWNTEAFF

clone size: many
J gene: TRBJ2-4
V gene: TRBV12-3/TRBV12-4
D gene: -
CDR3 DNA: TGTGCCAGCAGTTTAGGAGCGGTGGGCAAAAACATTCAGTACTTC
CDR3 protein: CASSLGAVGKNIQYF

clone size: -
J gene: TRBJ1-2
V gene: TRBV6-5
D gene: TRBD1
CDR3 DNA: TGTGCCAGCAGTTACCAAAGGACAGGGGGCTCATATGGCTACACCTTC
CDR3 protein: CASSYQRTGGSYGYTF

clone size: many
J gene: TRBJ1-5
V gene: TRBV20-1
D gene: TRBD1
CDR3 DNA: TGCAGTGCTAGACCCGCAGGGGGCGTGGAGCAGCCCCAGAATTTT
CDR3 protein: CSARPAGGVEQPQNF

clone size: medium-sized
J gene: TRBJ2-5
V gene: TRBV20-1
D gene: -
CDR3 DNA: TGCAGTGCTAGAGACCTCAAGACAGGCGTAGAGACCCAGTACTTC
CDR3 protein: CSARDLKTGVETQYF

clone size: many
J gene: TRBJ2-1
V gene: TRBV7-2
D gene: -
CDR3 DNA: TGTGCCAGCAGTTTCGTGGGCGGGGCGTCCTACAATGAGCAGTTCTTC
CDR3 protein: CASSFVGGASYNEQFF

clone size: many
J gene: TRBJ1-5
V gene: TRBV7-6
D gene: -
CDR3 DNA: TGTGCCAGCAGTCCCGGGGCATCAGGGTTCGCTAATCAGCCCCAGCATTTT
CDR3 protein: CASSPGASGFANQPQHF

clone size: many
J gene: TRBJ2-1
V gene: TRBV27
D gene: TRBD2
CDR3 DNA: TGTGCCAGCAGTTTCCGACTAGCGGGGGGCCACAATGAGCAGTTCTTC
CDR3 protein: CASSFRLAGGHNEQFF

clone size: many
J gene: TRBJ1-6
V gene: TRBV7-9
D gene: -
CDR3 DNA: TGTGCCAGCAGCTTAGTCACGGGGGCGGTTTCACCCCTCCACTTT
CDR3 protein: CASSLVTGAVSPLHF

clone size: many
J gene: TRBJ2-6
V gene: TRBV7-3
D gene: -
CDR3 DNA: TGTGCCAGCAGCTTTATGGGGTCCAACGTCCTGACTTTC
CDR3 protein: CASSFMGSNVLTF

clone size: many
J gene: TRBJ1-6
V gene: TRBV6-5
D gene: -
CDR3 DNA: TGTGCCAGCAGCCGCACAGGGTTAGGATCACCCCTCCACTTT
CDR3 protein: CASSRTGLGSPLHF

clone size: many
J gene: TRBJ1-2
V gene: TRBV27
D gene: -
CDR3 DNA: TGTGCCAGCAAGATGGGCTCTACTAACTATGGCTACACCTTC
CDR3 protein: CASKMGSTNYGYTF

clone size: many
J gene: TRBJ2-7
V gene: TRBV12-3/TRBV12-4
D gene: -
CDR3 DNA: TGTGCCAGCAGTCCGCCTCGGAGTTCCTACGAGCAGTACTTC
CDR3 protein: CASSPPRSSYEQYF

clone size: many
J gene: TRBJ1-1
V gene: TRBV12-3/TRBV12-4
D gene: -
CDR3 DNA: TGTGCCAGCAGTTTAACACGTGCCCAAGCTTTCTTT
CDR3 protein: CASSLTRAQAFF

clone size: many
J gene: TRBJ2-7
V gene: TRBV7-8
D gene: -
CDR3 DNA: TGTGCCAGCAGCTTAGACTACGAGCAGTACTTC
CDR3 protein: CASSLDYEQYF

clone size: medium-sized
J gene: TRBJ2-5
V gene: TRBV7-2
D gene: -
CDR3 DNA: TGTGCCAGCAGCCCGAGTGAAGTAACCCAGTACTTC
CDR3 protein: CASSPSEVTQYF

clone size: many
J gene: TRBJ2-5
V gene: TRBV2
D gene: -
CDR3 DNA: TGTGCCAGCGGGACTCGACAAGAGACCCAGTACTTC
CDR3 protein: CASGTRQETQYF

clone size: many
J gene: TRBJ2-1
V gene: TRBV5-1
D gene: TRBD2
CDR3 DNA: TGCGCCAGCAAACGGGGGGGCAATGAGCAGTTCTTC
CDR3 protein: CASKRGGNEQFF

clone size: many
J gene: TRBJ2-5
V gene: TRBV20-1
D gene: TRBD1
CDR3 DNA: TGCAGTGCCGGACAGGGGGCTTTGGGGACCCAGTACTTC
CDR3 protein: CSAGQGALGTQYF

clone size: many
J gene: TRBJ2-2
V gene: TRBV11-1
D gene: -
CDR3 DNA: TGTGCCAGCAGCTACACCCCAGGGGCGGGCACCGGGGAGCTGTTTTTT
CDR3 protein: CASSYTPGAGTGELFF

clone size: many
J gene: TRBJ2-7
V gene: TRBV12-3/TRBV12-4
D gene: TRBD1
CDR3 DNA: TGTGCCAGCAGTTTCAGCCAGGGGGTTGGGGAGCAGTACTTC
CDR3 protein: CASSFSQGVGEQYF

clone size: -
J gene: TRBJ1-2
V gene: TRBV20-1
D gene: -
CDR3 DNA: TGCAGTGTCGACCCCGGAAAGAAATATGGCTACACCTTC
CDR3 protein: CSVDPGKKYGYTF

clone size: many
J gene: TRBJ1-1
V gene: TRBV12-3/TRBV12-4
D gene: TRBD1
CDR3 DNA: TGTGCCAGCACCGTGACAGGGGGGCAAGGTGAAGCTTTCTTT
CDR3 protein: CASTVTGGQGEAFF

clone size: few
J gene: TRBJ2-5
V gene: TRBV18
D gene: -
CDR3 DNA: TGTGCCAGCTCGACGGGTGCAGGGGAGACCCAGTACTTC
CDR3 protein: CASSTGAGETQYF

clone size: many
J gene: TRBJ1-6
V gene: TRBV20-1
D gene: TRBD1
CDR3 DNA: TGCAGTGCTAGAGATATCGGGACAGGGGGCTCCTATAATTCACCCCTCCACTTT
CDR3 protein: CSARDIGTGGSYNSPLHF

clone size: many
J gene: TRBJ2-5
V gene: TRBV2
D gene: -
CDR3 DNA: TGTGCCAGCAGTTGGACGGGGGGCTCTGAGACCCAGTACTTC
CDR3 protein: CASSWTGGSETQYF

clone size: few
J gene: TRBJ1-2
V gene: TRBV12-3/TRBV12-4
D gene: -
CDR3 DNA: TGTGCCAGCAGTTTGGCGCAGCCGGAGGGCTACACCTTC
CDR3 protein: CASSLAQPEGYTF

clone size: many
J gene: TRBJ2-3
V gene: TRBV9
D gene: TRBD2
CDR3 DNA: TGTGCCAGCAGCGTCACTAGCGGGGGGAACACAGATACGCAGTATTTT
CDR3 protein: CASSVTSGGNTDTQYF

clone size: many
J gene: TRBJ2-1
V gene: TRBV5-1
D gene: -
CDR3 DNA: TGCGCCAGCAGCTTGGGGAGGGAGCAGTTCTTC
CDR3 protein: CASSLGREQFF

clone size: many
J gene: TRBJ1-2
V gene: TRBV7-9
D gene: TRBD1
CDR3 DNA: TGTGCCAGCAGCTTGCAGGGGGAGAGCTATGGCTACACCTTC
CDR3 protein: CASSLQGESYGYTF

clone size: -
J gene: TRBJ2-6
V gene: TRBV5-6
D gene: -
CDR3 DNA: TGTGCCAGCAGGAAGGGTGCGAGGACAGGGGCCAACGTCCTGACTTTC
CDR3 protein: CASRKGARTGANVLTF

clone size: once
J gene: TRBJ1-1
V gene: TRBV12-5
D gene: -
CDR3 DNA: TGTGCTAGTGGTTTGAGAGGAGGGGCTCAAGCTTTCTTT
CDR3 protein: CASGLRGGAQAFF

clone size: many
J gene: TRBJ1-1
V gene: TRBV6-5
D gene: TRBD1
CDR3 DNA: TGTGCCAGCAGTTCCGGGACAGGGAACACTGAAGCTTTCTTT
CDR3 protein: CASSSGTGNTEAFF

clone size: many
J gene: TRBJ2-2
V gene: TRBV3-1
D gene: TRBD2
CDR3 DNA: TGTGCCAGCAGCTGGACTAGTTACGGGACCGGGGAGCTGTTTTTT
CDR3 protein: CASSWTSYGTGELFF

clone size: many
J gene: TRBJ2-3
V gene: TRBV7-6
D gene: TRBD1
CDR3 DNA: TGTGCCAGCAGCTTGATAATTGGGACAGGCAGCACAGATACGCAGTATTTT
CDR3 protein: CASSLIIGTGSTDTQYF

clone size: many
J gene: TRBJ1-1
V gene: TRBV29-1
D gene: -
CDR3 DNA: TGCAGCGTTGGGTATTTGAACACTGAAGCTTTCTTT
CDR3 protein: CSVGYLNTEAFF